This T cell receptor (beta chain) was recorded in a study of blood T cell repertoires in COVID-19. The CDR3 has 13 residues. Looked up from germline, CDR1 is LGHNA and CDR2 is YSLEER. Trimming cost V 3 bases and J 6 bases; bases outside gene matches: 1. Measured with immunoSEQ multiplex PCR; TCRdb has only the in-frame clones, and not every one. The sample lists approximately 170,000 clones; roughly nine tenths were seen once. Sequenced: peripheral blood. The chain links TRBV4-3 to TRBJ1-5, with 8 bases aligning to TRBD1. The receptor comes from a woman between 70 and 85 years old with acute or convalescent COVID-19. The CDR3 region is CASSHDRGQPQHF. The CDR3 DNA reads TGCGCCAGCAGCCACGACAGGGGTCAGCCCCAGCATTTT.